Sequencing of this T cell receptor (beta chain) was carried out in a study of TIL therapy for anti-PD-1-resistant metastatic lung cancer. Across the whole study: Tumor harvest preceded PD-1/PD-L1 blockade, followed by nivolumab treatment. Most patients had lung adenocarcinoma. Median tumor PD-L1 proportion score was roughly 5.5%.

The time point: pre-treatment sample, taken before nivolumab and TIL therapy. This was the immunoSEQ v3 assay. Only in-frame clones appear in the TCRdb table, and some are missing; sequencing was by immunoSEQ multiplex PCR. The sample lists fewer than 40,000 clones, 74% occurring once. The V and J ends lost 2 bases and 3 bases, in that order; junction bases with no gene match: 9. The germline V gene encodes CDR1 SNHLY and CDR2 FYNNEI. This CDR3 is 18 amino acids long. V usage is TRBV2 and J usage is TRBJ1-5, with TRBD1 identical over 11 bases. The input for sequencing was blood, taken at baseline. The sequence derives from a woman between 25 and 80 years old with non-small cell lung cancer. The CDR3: CASSENGQGAFPNQPQHF. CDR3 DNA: TGTGCCAGCAGTGAAAACGGACAGGGGGCGTTCCCCAATCAGCCCCAGCATTTT.